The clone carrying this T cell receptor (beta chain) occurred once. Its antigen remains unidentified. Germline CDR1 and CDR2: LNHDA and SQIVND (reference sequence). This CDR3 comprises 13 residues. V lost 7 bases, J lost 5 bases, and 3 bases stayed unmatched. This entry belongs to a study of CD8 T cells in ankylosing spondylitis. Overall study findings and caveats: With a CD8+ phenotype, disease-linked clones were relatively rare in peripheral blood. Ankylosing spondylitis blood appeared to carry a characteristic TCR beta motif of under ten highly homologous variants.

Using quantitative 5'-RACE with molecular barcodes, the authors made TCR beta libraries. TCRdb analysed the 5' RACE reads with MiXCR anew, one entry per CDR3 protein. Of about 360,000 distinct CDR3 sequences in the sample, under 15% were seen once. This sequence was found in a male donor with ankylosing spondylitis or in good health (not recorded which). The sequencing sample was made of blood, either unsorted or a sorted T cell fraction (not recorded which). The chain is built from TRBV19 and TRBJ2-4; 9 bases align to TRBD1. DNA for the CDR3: TGTGCCAGTACAGGGACAGGGCAAAACATTCAGTACTTC. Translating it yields CASTGTGQNIQYF. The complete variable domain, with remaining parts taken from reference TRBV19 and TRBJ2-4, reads DGGITQSPKYLFRKEGQNVTLSCEQNLNHDAMYWYRQDPGQGLRLIYYSQIVNDFQKGDIAEGYSVSREKKESFPLTVTSAQKNPTAFYLCASTGTGQNIQYFGAGTRLSVL.